This T cell receptor beta chain was recorded in a study of OX40 agonist ivuxolimab in advanced cancers. TCRdb's table, derived via immunoSEQ multiplex PCR, lists solely in-frame clones and lacks some. Among 78,000 or so clones listed, almost 90% were seen once. This CDR3 is 16 amino acids long. V lost 5 bases and J lost 6; bases outside the gene matches: 10. CDR1 is MDHEN and CDR2 is SYDVKM in the germline V gene. The TCR was taken from an adult with an advanced solid tumor such as melanoma, head and neck, liver or kidney cancer. This rearrangement joins TRBV28 to TRBJ2-2, with 9 bases matching TRBD1. The starting material was CD4+ or CD8+ T cells sorted from blood, obtained in a trial of the OX40 agonist ivuxolimab. DNA for the CDR3: TGTGCCAGCAGTCGAACCGGGACAGGGATCTCCGGGGAGCTGTTTTTT. Translation: CASSRTGTGISGELFF.